These 18 T cell receptor beta chains originate from one sample sequenced in a study of blood T cell repertoires in COVID-19. Data came from immunoSEQ multiplex PCR; TCRdb stores just in-frame clones and leaves some out. The table has more than 250,000 clones, around four fifths seen once. Material for sequencing was peripheral blood. The receptors were sampled from a woman between 50 and 59 years old with acute or convalescent COVID-19.

This clone was observed a single time. The chain carries TRBV7-9 and TRBJ2-7, with D possibly TRBD1 on 7 matching bases. This CDR3 is 14 amino acids long. Germline CDR1 and CDR2: SEHNR and FQNEAQ (reference sequence). Trimming removed 4 bases at V and 6 bases at J, with 16 bases between. CDR3 sequence (DNA): TGTGCCAGCAGCTCGACAGGAGGGGGCCTCGAGCAGTACGTC. Translating gives CASSSTGGGLEQYV.

The chain combines TRBV6-6 with TRBJ1-2; maybe TRBD1 (5 bases). The CDR3 loop spans 11 amino acids. CDR1 is MNHNY and CDR2 is SVGAGI in the germline V gene (reference sequence). V lost 2 bases and J lost 7, with 5 bases in between. This chain's CDR3 is CASSYRGGYTF. The CDR3, as DNA: TGTGCCAGCAGTTACAGGGGTGGCTACACCTTC.

The chain links TRBV2 to TRBJ1-6; 8 nucleotides align to TRBD1. The CDR3 totals 14 residues. The germline CDR1 and CDR2 sequences are SNHLY and FYNNEI. V lost 10 bases to trimming and J lost 7 bases; unmatched junction nucleotides: 9. CDR3 region: CATQGQAKNSPLHF. CDR3 DNA: TGTGCCACTCAGGGACAGGCCAAGAATTCACCCCTCCACTTT.

The chain carries TRBV10-3 and TRBJ1-2; D not certain. Germline V gene sequence: CDR1 ENHRY, CDR2 SYGVKD. This CDR3 comprises 13 residues. V was clipped by 4 bases and J by 4 bases, with 10 bases between them. CDR3 sequence reads: CAISGDRGYGYTF. The DNA of the CDR3 is TGTGCCATCAGTGGCGACCGAGGCTATGGCTACACCTTC.

J is TRBJ1-2 and V is TRBV19, with a possible D match to TRBD1 (6 bases). V was cut by 8 bases and J by 8 bases, with 18 bases left in between. CDR3 length: 13 amino acids. Germline CDR1 is LNHDA and CDR2 is SQIVND (reference sequence). The CDR3 protein is CASEGLGGEGYTF. DNA for the CDR3: TGTGCCAGTGAGGGGTTAGGGGGAGAGGGCTACACCTTC. The variable domain in full, with the rest retrieved from reference TRBV19 and TRBJ1-2, is DGGITQSPKYLFRKEGQNVTLSCEQNLNHDAMYWYRQDPGQGLRLIYYSQIVNDFQKGDIAEGYSVSREKKESFPLTVTSAQKNPTAFYLCASEGLGGEGYTFGSGTRLTVV.

The chain couples TRBV4-3 to TRBJ2-2; 7 bases match TRBD1. The CDR3 consists of 14 residues. Germline trimming cut 4 bases from V and 4 bases from J; bases unmatched to any gene: 3. Germline V gives CDR1 LGHNA, CDR2 YSLEER. CDR3: CASSLTGSTGELFF. DNA for the CDR3: TGCGCCAGCAGCCTGACAGGGTCCACCGGGGAGCTGTTTTTT.

The gene calls are TRBV19 and TRBJ1-2; no reliable D call. Germline V gives CDR1 LNHDA, CDR2 SQIVND (reference sequence). V lost 6 bases and J lost 4, with 12 bases in between. This CDR3 has 13 amino acids. CDR3 amino acids: CASSKDTAYGYTF. In DNA, the CDR3 is TGTGCCAGTAGCAAAGACACGGCCTATGGCTACACCTTC.

The chain employs TRBV2 and TRBJ1-1, with D hard to call. Germline assignment: CDR1 SNHLY and CDR2 FYNNEI. The CDR3 sequence is 13 residues long. Trimming removed 3 bases at V and 7 bases at J, with 12 bases between. CDR3 sequence reads: CASSDYEGDEAFF. The CDR3 DNA reads TGTGCCAGCAGTGATTATGAGGGCGATGAAGCTTTCTTT.

CDR3 region: CASRLWQGNYGYTF. The CDR3 DNA reads as TGTGCCAGCCGTCTCTGGCAGGGCAACTATGGCTACACCTTC. The rearrangement links TRBV19 to TRBJ1-2; D possibly corresponds to TRBD1 (5 bases). The CDR3 loop spans 14 amino acids. The V and J ends lost 9 bases and 2 bases respectively, with 16 bases between them. Germline V gene lookup returns CDR1 LNHDA and CDR2 SQIVND (reference sequence).

The CDR3: CASSDRLLNYYGYTF. Here the CDR3 DNA reads TGTGCCAGCAGTGATCGACTGCTAAACTACTATGGCTACACCTTC. V gene TRBV2 combines with J gene TRBJ1-2; D gene uncertain. V was trimmed by 3 bases and J by 3 bases, leaving 14 bases between them. The CDR3 is 15 amino acids. Per germline, CDR1 SNHLY and CDR2 FYNNEI.

The rearrangement joins TRBV29-1 to TRBJ2-7, with 9 bases lining up with TRBD1. Germline lookup yields CDR1 SQVTM and CDR2 ANQGSEA. The CDR3 consists of 14 residues. Unmatched junction bases numbered 5, after V lost 4 bases and J lost 1 base. The CDR3 sequence: CSVGGTGLSYEQYF. CDR3 nucleotide sequence: TGCAGCGTTGGGGGGACAGGGCTATCCTACGAGCAGTACTTC.

The chain links TRBV28 to TRBJ2-1; D may be TRBD2 (6 bases). Germline V CDR1 and CDR2: MDHEN, SYDVKM. The CDR3 extends over 14 amino acids. V gave up 8 bases and J gave up 4 bases, with 15 bases separating them. CDR3 in amino acids: CASGGTSDYNEQFF. In nucleotides, the CDR3 is TGTGCCAGCGGCGGGACGTCTGATTACAATGAGCAGTTCTTC.

The gene calls are TRBV10-3 and TRBJ1-4; 9 nucleotides agree with TRBD1. The germline CDR1 and CDR2 sequences are ENHRY and SYGVKD. The CDR3 runs 14 residues. J was trimmed by 5 bases and V by 6 bases; bases with no gene match: 4. The CDR3: CAIRPGTGNEKLFF. Written as DNA, the CDR3 is TGTGCCATCAGGCCCGGGACAGGGAATGAAAAACTGTTTTTT.

For the CDR3, the DNA is TGTGCCAGCAGCTCCAGGGACAGGGCAGAGACCCAGTACTTC. Protein: CASSSRDRAETQYF. V and J are TRBV11-2 and TRBJ2-5; 9 positions agree with TRBD1. V gave up 4 bases and J gave up 4 bases; unmatched junction bases: 4. Germline V CDR1 and CDR2: SGHAT, FQNNGV. The CDR3 has 14 amino acids.

This chain uses TRBV27 with TRBJ2-2; 9 positions agree with TRBD1. The germline V gene encodes CDR1 MNHEY and CDR2 SMNVEV (reference sequence). The CDR3 runs 15 residues. With 6 bases clipped from V and 3 bases from J, the junction kept 5 bases outside the gene matches. CDR3 loop: CASRSDRGYTGELFF. CDR3 nucleotides: TGTGCCAGCAGATCTGACAGGGGGTACACCGGGGAGCTGTTTTTT.

The count of this clone is one. The chain couples TRBV5-1 to TRBJ2-1; the match to TRBD1 covers 7 bases. The CDR3 runs 15 residues. Looked up from germline, CDR1 is SGHRS and CDR2 is YFSETQ. The trim removed 0 bases at V and 6 bases at J, leaving 6 bases unmatched. The CDR3 nucleotides read TGCGCCAGCAGCTTGGTGACAGGGTTGGGCAATGAGCAGTTCTTC. Its protein is CASSLVTGLGNEQFF. Looking up the rest from reference TRBV5-1 and TRBJ2-1 gives the full variable domain: KAGVTQTPRYLIKTRGQQVTLSCSPISGHRSVSWYQQTPGQGLQFLFEYFSETQRNKGNFPGRFSGRQFSNSRSEMNVSTLELGDSALYLCASSLVTGLGNEQFFGPGTRLTVL.

The genes are TRBV30 and TRBJ1-2; D is undetermined. V gave up 2 bases and J gave up 3 bases, with 10 bases separating them. Germline lookup yields CDR1 GTSNPN and CDR2 SVGIG (reference sequence). This CDR3 spans 13 amino acids. CDR3 bases: TGTGCCTGGAGTAACGAGGGTTACTATGGCTACACCTTC. Translating it yields CAWSNEGYYGYTF.

The table lists this clone with a few counts. The chain carries TRBV7-2 and TRBJ1-6; 7 nucleotides align to TRBD1. Germline-derived CDR1 and CDR2 are SGHTA and FQGNSA. With V trimmed by 5 bases and J by 9 bases, 4 bases remained unmatched. The CDR3 contains 13 residues. As DNA, the CDR3 is TGTGCCAGCAGCGACAGGGAAGGTTCACCCCTCCACTTT. Its translation is CASSDREGSPLHF. The variable domain in full, completed from reference TRBV7-2 and TRBJ1-6, reads GAGVSQSPSNKVTEKGKDVELRCDPISGHTALYWYRQSLGQGLEFLIYFQGNSAPDKSGLPSDRFSAERTGGSVSTLTIQRTQQEDSAVYLCASSDREGSPLHFGNGTRLTVT.